This is a list of T cell receptor beta chains from one sample in a study of shared clonotypes between healthy human individuals. Data came from immunoSEQ multiplex PCR; TCRdb stores just in-frame clones and leaves some out. The sample has about 2.3 million clones; approximately 95% are singletons. The sample taken for sequencing was naive CD4+ T cells from PBMCs. The source of these receptors is a man aged 18 to 30 in good health. Some clones in this sample may be carry-over from other donors' samples. Each CDR3 is given with its conserved first and last residue. D genes are given only for firm matches. Expanded clones get a size class; other rows say once, few or many, or leave the size out.

>.|TRBV2|TRBD1|TRBJ2-1
CASSGSYRGRYNEQFF
TGTGCCAGCAGTGGATCATACAGGGGTCGGTACAATGAGCAGTTCTTC
>few|TRBV30|.|TRBJ1-2
CAWSVSRYGYTF
TGTGCCTGGAGTGTATCCCGGTATGGCTACACCTTC
>.|TRBV6-5|.|TRBJ2-5
CASSLAGYPKETQYF
TGTGCCAGCAGCCTTGCTGGCTACCCTAAAGAGACCCAGTACTTC
>.|TRBV7-9|.|TRBJ1-2
CASSPLSNYGYTF
TGTGCCAGCAGCCCTCTCAGTAACTATGGCTACACCTTC
>.|TRBV6-1|.|TRBJ1-1
CASTSYPGGGTEAFF
TGTGCCAGCACCTCCTATCCCGGAGGTGGGACTGAAGCTTTCTTT
>.|TRBV9|.|TRBJ1-2
CASSVPPGRGGNGYTF
TGTGCCAGCAGCGTCCCGCCGGGTCGGGGGGGCAATGGCTACACCTTC
>.|TRBV15|TRBD1|TRBJ2-1
CATSGPGTATNEQFF
TGTGCCACCAGCGGACCCGGGACAGCCACTAATGAGCAGTTCTTC
>.|TRBV9|.|TRBJ2-5
CASSGTRGWYF
TGTGCCAGCAGCGGGACTAGGGGGTGGTACTTC
>once|TRBV2|.|TRBJ1-2
CASSGTVANYGYTF
TGTGCCAGCAGCGGAACAGTAGCTAACTATGGCTACACCTTC
>few|TRBV18|.|TRBJ1-1
CASSIGRMNTEAFF
TGTGCCAGCTCAATAGGACGGATGAACACTGAAGCTTTCTTT
>.|TRBV19|TRBD1|TRBJ2-7
CASAAETGFHEQYF
TGTGCCTCCGCGGCCGAGACAGGGTTCCACGAGCAGTACTTC
>.|TRBV29-1|.|TRBJ2-7
CSVGWGAGSEQYF
TGCAGCGTCGGCTGGGGGGCGGGGAGCGAGCAGTACTTC
>.|TRBV27|.|TRBJ2-7
CASGKTGPYEQYF
TGTGCCAGCGGGAAGACAGGCCCCTACGAGCAGTACTTC
>.|TRBV2|.|TRBJ1-1
CASSELRVRDTEAFF
TGTGCCAGCAGTGAACTCAGGGTCCGGGACACTGAAGCTTTCTTT
>.|TRBV19|TRBD1|TRBJ2-5
CASSAQTGSGETQYF
TGTGCCAGTAGTGCCCAGACAGGGAGTGGAGAGACCCAGTACTTC
>.|TRBV21-1|.|TRBJ2-2
CASSKYGRTSNTGELFF
TGTGCCAGCAGCAAATATGGTCGGACATCAAACACCGGGGAGCTGTTTTTT
>.|TRBV11-2|.|TRBJ1-1
CASSLVYTNTEAFF
TGTGCCAGCAGCTTAGTTTACACGAACACTGAAGCTTTCTTT